The sequence of this T cell receptor (beta chain) was determined in a study of cytomegalovirus exposure and HLA in healthy donors. Study conclusions and caveats: A later analysis reportedly identified an Asian-associated ancestry cluster as carrying fewer N-insertions than the approximately 730-donor mean.

Of note for this clone: The antigen is unknown.

Primers for the PCR totalled 60 Vbeta and 13 Jbeta. Libraries were prepared by immunoSEQ multiplex PCR; TCRdb keeps only in-frame clonotypes and omits some of them. The profile shows about 97,000 clones, 75% to 90% of them singletons. Material: PBMCs. This clonotype was obtained from a young man in good health and CMV-seronegative.

This chain's CDR3 is CASSLATGGEQYF. The CDR3 DNA follows: TGTGCCAGCAGCTTAGCTACAGGGGGGGAGCAGTACTTC. The gene calls are TRBV7-9 and TRBJ2-7, with 8 positions matching TRBD1. The CDR3 is made up of 13 amino acids. Per germline, CDR1 SEHNR and CDR2 FQNEAQ (reference sequence). V lost 0 bases and J lost 7; bases outside the gene matches: 2.